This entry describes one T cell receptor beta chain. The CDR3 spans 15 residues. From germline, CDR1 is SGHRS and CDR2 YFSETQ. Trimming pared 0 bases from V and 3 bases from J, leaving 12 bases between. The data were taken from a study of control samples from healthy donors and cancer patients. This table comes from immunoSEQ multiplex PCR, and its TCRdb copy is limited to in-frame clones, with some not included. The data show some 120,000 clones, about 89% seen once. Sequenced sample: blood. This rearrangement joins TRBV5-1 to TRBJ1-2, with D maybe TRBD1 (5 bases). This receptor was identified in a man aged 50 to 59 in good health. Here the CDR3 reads CASSLADTGHYGYTF. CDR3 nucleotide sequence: TGCGCCAGCAGCTTGGCCGACACAGGCCACTATGGCTACACCTTC.